This T cell receptor beta chain is from a study of CD8+CD57+ T cells in acquired aplastic anemia. On the study more broadly: Mean DNA quantity obtained from sorted CD4+ and CD8+ cells was around 2.9 ug.

The CDR3 has 13 amino acids. Germline V gives CDR1 LNHDA, CDR2 SQIVND (reference sequence). The V and J ends lost 8 bases and 6 bases respectively, with 16 bases between them. Study-wide results and limits: Between patients and controls, around 31 CD8+ CDR3 sequences were found in common.

Genomic DNA templated the TCR beta VDJ and CDR3 profiling. MiXCR, run by TCRdb on the reads, gives a single entry per CDR3 protein. The table includes 160,000 or so distinct CDR3 sequences, around 48% detected once. In regard to this clonotype: Its antigen remains unknown.

CD8+CD57+ cell expansion had been shown by flow cytometry in patients chosen for sequencing. Severe acquired aplastic anemia affected all patients. The rearrangement joins TRBV19 to TRBJ1-1; possibly TRBD1 for D (6 bases). This sequence originates from a human donor with aplastic anemia. Sequenced: sorted CD4+, CD8+, or CD8+CD57+ T cells (not recorded which) from PBMCs. The CDR3 nucleotides are TGTGCCAGTCCCCCCGGGGGACATGCTGAAGCTTTCTTT. Protein sequence: CASPPGGHAEAFF. Complete variable domain (other parts from reference TRBV19 and TRBJ1-1): DGGITQSPKYLFRKEGQNVTLSCEQNLNHDAMYWYRQDPGQGLRLIYYSQIVNDFQKGDIAEGYSVSREKKESFPLTVTSAQKNPTAFYLCASPPGGHAEAFFGQGTRLTVV.